This TCR beta chain was documented in a study of T cells in Graves' hyperthyroidism and ophthalmopathy. Study-level results: Blood shared most expanded thyroid clonotypes above 0.001.

Absent ophthalmopathy progression within 18 months defined stable Graves' hyperthyroidism. Clinicians diagnosed patients from clinical symptoms, serum thyroxine and TRAb, thyroid ultrasound and orbital computed tomography. This clonotype was picked up one time. As yet, its antigen is unknown. The CDR3 totals 14 residues. With V trimmed by 2 bases and J by 9 bases, 7 bases remained unmatched. The V gene's germline CDR1 is DFQATT and CDR2 SNEGSKA (reference sequence). Authors of the study amplified TCR beta CDR3 regions from RNA transcripts. HTBI primers drove first-round RT-PCR of the TCR CDR3. TCRdb passed the multiplex PCR reads through MiXCR, listing each CDR3 protein once. The repertoire consists of roughly 710,000 distinct CDR3 sequences, with 35% occurring once and the leading ten covering around 29%.

The receptor comes from a woman aged 40 to 50 with Graves' hyperthyroidism. The V call is TRBV20-1, the J call TRBJ1-6; 7 bases agree with TRBD1. Material: blood. The CDR3 DNA reads as TGCAGTGCTAGACAGGGGGTACTAGGTTCACCCCTCCACTTT. Protein: CSARQGVLGSPLHF.